The 28 T cell receptor beta chains reported below all come from one sample, sequenced in a study of cytomegalovirus exposure and HLA in healthy donors. It was with 60 Vbeta and 13 Jbeta primers that the PCR ran. TCRdb keeps only in-frame clones here, not all; method: immunoSEQ multiplex PCR. Of 80,000 to 95,000 clones listed, more than 65% are singletons. Specimen: PBMCs. All receptors derive from a woman under 30 in good health and CMV-seropositive.

In DNA, the CDR3 is TGTGCCAGCAGCAGGGGGTCTGACTATGGCTACACCTTC. This sequence encodes CASSRGSDYGYTF. The chain recombines TRBV28 with TRBJ1-2, with 7 bases lining up with TRBD1. The germline V gene encodes CDR1 MDHEN and CDR2 SYDVKM. CDR3 size: 13 residues. With V trimmed by 6 bases and J by 3 bases, 4 bases remained unmatched.

J is TRBJ2-7 and V is TRBV18, with 9 bases matching TRBD2. Germline V gene sequence: CDR1 KGHSH, CDR2 LQKENI. The CDR3 covers 14 residues. V lost 1 base, J lost 5 bases, and 3 bases stayed unmatched. The CDR3 is CASSPQASGNEQYF. The CDR3 nucleotides are TGTGCCAGCTCACCACAGGCTAGCGGGAACGAGCAGTACTTC.

This chain uses TRBV29-1 with TRBJ1-1; D gene uncertain. The V end was cut by 7 bases, the J end by 4 bases, with 10 bases between. This CDR3 comprises 11 residues. Germline loops: CDR1 SQVTM, CDR2 ANQGSEA. The CDR3 loop reads CSGRWSTEAFF. The CDR3 DNA follows: TGCAGCGGGCGGTGGTCCACTGAAGCTTTCTTT.

The chain couples TRBV27 to TRBJ2-1; 9 bases map to TRBD2. J gave up 6 bases and V 10 bases, and 16 bases lay outside the gene matches. The CDR3 is 16 residues long. CDR1 is MNHEY and CDR2 is SMNVEV in the germline V gene (reference sequence). The CDR3 protein is CATRKRQAGGFNEQFF. The CDR3 bases are TGTGCCACCAGGAAGAGGCAGGCGGGGGGGTTCAATGAGCAGTTCTTC.

The chain has TRBV11-2 and TRBJ2-1, with 8 bases fitting TRBD2. The V and J ends lost 1 base and 3 bases, in that order; junction bases with no gene match: 8. Germline CDR1 and CDR2: SGHAT and FQNNGV. The CDR3 covers 17 residues. The CDR3 spells CASSLGTPLAGYNEQFF. The CDR3 region has the DNA TGTGCCAGCAGCTTAGGAACCCCCCTAGCGGGCTACAATGAGCAGTTCTTC.

This chain connects TRBV7-2 to TRBJ2-5; 9 bases match TRBD2. The CDR3 is 18 amino acids. Trimming cost V 1 base and J 0 bases; bases outside gene matches: 9. The germline CDR1 and CDR2 sequences are SGHTA and FQGNSA. CDR3 bases: TGTGCCAGCAGCTTAGGTAGCGGGAGTCGGGGGTACCAAGAGACCCAGTACTTC. Residues: CASSLGSGSRGYQETQYF.

The rearrangement joins TRBV5-4 to TRBJ2-2; the match to TRBD1 covers 10 bases. The CDR3 covers 16 residues. Germline trimming cut 3 bases from V and 4 bases from J; bases unmatched to any gene: 6. Germline V gene data show CDR1 as SGHNT and CDR2 as YYREEE (reference sequence). The CDR3 region is CASSSTGGASTGELFF. As DNA, the CDR3 is TGTGCCAGCAGCTCGACAGGGGGCGCTAGCACCGGGGAGCTGTTTTTT.

V gene TRBV19 combines with J gene TRBJ2-6; the D gene is possibly TRBD1 (5 bases). Germline CDR1 reads LNHDA; CDR2 reads SQIVND (reference sequence). The CDR3 spans 16 residues. Trimming stripped 3 bases from V and 0 bases from J, with 9 bases between. The CDR3 DNA sequence: TGTGCCAGTAGTATCGGACATGTCTCTGGGGCCAACGTCCTGACTTTC. It is translated as CASSIGHVSGANVLTF.

This chain connects TRBV30 to TRBJ1-5; the D is unclear. The CDR3 runs 13 residues. The ends were cut back, 5 bases at V and 6 bases at J, with 14 bases in the middle. Germline CDR1 GTSNPN, CDR2 SVGIG (reference sequence). The CDR3 sequence: CAWEAAPSQPQHF. The CDR3 DNA sequence: TGTGCCTGGGAAGCGGCGCCCAGTCAGCCCCAGCATTTT.

The V gene is TRBV6-5, the J gene TRBJ2-7; tentative D call: TRBD2 (6 bases). V was shortened by 6 bases and J by 6 bases, with 9 bases between the two germline ends. The germline gives CDR1 MNHEY, CDR2 SVGAGI. The CDR3 has 11 residues. CDR3 DNA sequence: TGTGCCAGCAGAACAGCGGGCGAGCAGTACTTC. Its protein product is CASRTAGEQYF.

The chain has TRBV6-5 and TRBJ2-5; 8 bases fit TRBD2. CDR3 length: 13 amino acids. The germline CDR1 and CDR2 sequences are MNHEY and SVGAGI. The ends lost 11 bases at V and 3 bases at J; junction bases unmatched: 8. This chain's CDR3 is CASVAAGEETQYF. For the CDR3, the DNA is TGTGCCTCGGTGGCAGCGGGAGAAGAGACCCAGTACTTC.

CDR3 in amino acids: CASSSGWVYGEQFF. CDR3 in DNA: TGTGCCAGCAGTTCAGGGTGGGTTTATGGTGAGCAGTTCTTC. The genes are TRBV27 and TRBJ2-1; tentatively, D is TRBD1 (5 bases). This CDR3 region has 14 residues. In germline, CDR1 is MNHEY, CDR2 SMNVEV (reference sequence). V shed 4 bases and J shed 9 bases, with 16 bases lying between them.

The chain couples TRBV27 to TRBJ2-1; D not certain. The CDR3 consists of 11 residues. CDR1 and CDR2 (germline): MNHEY, SMNVEV (reference sequence). The ends were cut back, 2 bases at V and 8 bases at J, with 4 bases in the middle. The CDR3 region is CASSLGHEQFF. In nucleotides, the CDR3 is TGTGCCAGCAGTTTAGGCCATGAGCAGTTCTTC.

The V call is TRBV9, the J call TRBJ2-1, with 7 bases identical to TRBD1. Germline V CDR1 and CDR2: SGDLS, YYNGEE. Trimming at V came to 4 bases and at J to 7 bases, leaving 11 bases not matched to a gene. The CDR3 is 15 residues long. The CDR3 reads CASSTRTGISNEQFF. The CDR3 coding sequence is TGTGCCAGCAGCACTCGGACAGGAATTTCTAATGAGCAGTTCTTC.

This clone has just one count. This chain joins TRBV6-5 and TRBJ1-5; no firm D call. Trimming shortened V by 1 base and J by 3 bases, and 10 bases separated the two germline ends. The germline CDR1 and CDR2 sequences are MNHEY and SVGAGI. The CDR3 consists of 15 residues. The CDR3 loop is CASSYLVRVNQPQHF. The CDR3, as DNA: TGTGCCAGCAGTTACTTGGTACGGGTCAATCAGCCCCAGCATTTT.

V usage is TRBV29-1 and J usage is TRBJ2-7; TRBD2 agrees at 7 bases. The CDR3 has 16 residues. V gave up 4 bases and J gave up 2 bases; unmatched junction bases: 14. The V gene's germline CDR1 is SQVTM and CDR2 ANQGSEA. The CDR3 loop reads CSVGGEGTERTYEQYF. Here the CDR3 DNA reads TGCAGCGTTGGTGGGGAGGGGACCGAGAGAACCTACGAGCAGTACTTC.

The rearrangement uses TRBV7-9 and TRBJ2-5; TRBD2 matches 10 bases. Trimming cost V 5 bases and J 1 base; bases outside gene matches: 4. This CDR3 region has 15 residues. Germline V lookup: CDR1 SEHNR, CDR2 FQNEAQ (reference sequence). The CDR3 reads CASSERGGLQETQYF. The CDR3 nucleotides are TGTGCCAGCAGCGAGCGGGGGGGTCTCCAAGAGACCCAGTACTTC.

V usage is TRBV14 and J usage is TRBJ1-1, with D tentatively TRBD1 (6 bases). With 3 bases removed from V and 6 bases from J, the gap between germline ends came to 14 bases. CDR1 is SGHDN, CDR2 FVKESK, per germline. The CDR3 is 14 residues long. CDR3 DNA sequence: TGTGCCAGCAGCCATCGAAGGGGGAGTGCTGAAGCTTTCTTT. It translates to CASSHRRGSAEAFF.

Comment on this clone: The junction shows a germline mismatch at one end, possibly a read error. The J gene is TRBJ2-5, the V gene TRBV7-2; D is unresolved. From germline, CDR1 is SGHTA and CDR2 FQGNSA. The CDR3 is made up of 11 amino acids. The DNA of the CDR3 is TGTGCCAGCAGCTCATCAGGTGGGCTACACTTC. Its protein is CASSSSGGLHF.

This clone was detected only a few times. The chain links TRBV28 to TRBJ2-3; maybe TRBD2 (5 bases). V lost 4 bases to trimming and J lost 0 bases, with 17 bases between them. The length of the CDR3 is 17 residues. Per germline, CDR1 MDHEN and CDR2 SYDVKM. CDR3 sequence: CASSSDYLLTSTDTQYF. CDR3 nucleotides: TGTGCCAGCAGTTCAGACTACCTTTTGACTAGCACAGATACGCAGTATTTT.

In this sample, this clone turned up a few times. The chain joins TRBV6-5 to TRBJ2-5, with D maybe TRBD2 (7 bases). The CDR3 length is 14 residues. Germline CDR1 and CDR2: MNHEY and SVGAGI. V was clipped by 6 bases and J by 4 bases, with 15 bases between them. The CDR3 region is CASRPPGGPETQYF. The CDR3 nucleotides are TGTGCCAGCAGACCCCCGGGGGGCCCAGAGACCCAGTACTTC.

This chain links TRBV7-9 with TRBJ1-1; 10 bases map to TRBD1. Germline V gives CDR1 SEHNR, CDR2 FQNEAQ (reference sequence). Losses at the gene ends were 1 base for V and 6 bases for J; bases not matched to a gene: 5. The CDR3 is made up of 15 amino acids. In nucleotides, the CDR3 is TGTGCCAGCAGCTTAGTTCGGACAGGGGGTTCTGAAGCTTTCTTT. Translated: CASSLVRTGGSEAFF.

This chain uses TRBV6-1 with TRBJ2-7, with D tentatively TRBD2 (6 bases). Germline values: CDR1 MNHNS, CDR2 SASEGT. Trimming removed 2 bases at V and 3 bases at J, with 14 bases between. The CDR3 covers 15 residues. The CDR3 bases are TGTGCCAGCAGTGAAACCGGGACTTCTCGCTACGAGCAGTACTTC. This gives the protein CASSETGTSRYEQYF.

This clone occurred a few times. The V gene is TRBV5-6, the J gene TRBJ2-5; 13 nucleotides align to TRBD2. The CDR3 is 16 residues long. J was trimmed by 5 bases and V by 1 base; bases with no gene match: 5. The germline CDR1 and CDR2 sequences are SGHDT and YYEEEE. Written as DNA, the CDR3 is TGTGCCAGCAGCTTGACTAGCGGGAGGGCTTGGGAGACCCAGTACTTC. As protein: CASSLTSGRAWETQYF.

The chain employs TRBV5-6 and TRBJ2-7; D ambiguous. Trimming removed 1 base from V and 4 bases from J, with 15 bases in between. CDR3 length equals 15 residues. Germline V gene sequence: CDR1 SGHDT, CDR2 YYEEEE. The CDR3 spells CASSLIGSGHYEQYF. In DNA, the CDR3 is TGTGCCAGCAGCTTGATCGGCTCGGGTCATTACGAGCAGTACTTC.

This sequence joins TRBV5-6 and TRBJ1-2; 7 bases agree with TRBD1. The J segment lost 3 bases and the V segment lost 0 bases, leaving 2 bases of the junction unmatched. Looked up from germline, CDR1 is SGHDT and CDR2 is YYEEEE. The CDR3 totals 14 residues. CDR3 DNA: TGTGCCAGCAGCTTGGAGGACAGGCACTATGGCTACACCTTC. The encoded protein is CASSLEDRHYGYTF.

In this sample, this clone turned up a few times. The J gene is TRBJ2-2, the V gene TRBV19, with D possibly being TRBD2 (5 bases). Germline CDR1 LNHDA, CDR2 SQIVND (reference sequence). The CDR3 is 16 amino acids. Between the trimmed V and J ends, which lost 4 bases and 4 bases, there was a span of 16 bases. The CDR3: CASSKASSTSTGELFF. The CDR3 bases are TGTGCCAGTAGTAAAGCTAGCTCTACTAGCACCGGGGAGCTGTTTTTT.

In this sample, this clone turned up a few times. This chain links TRBV28 with TRBJ2-1; weak D call: TRBD1 (5 bases). Trimming removed 9 bases from V and 8 bases from J, with 11 bases in between. Per the germline V gene, CDR1 is MDHEN and CDR2 is SYDVKM. The CDR3 contains 11 residues. This CDR3 is CASSQGDEQFF. CDR3 sequence (DNA): TGTGCCAGTTCCCAAGGGGATGAGCAGTTCTTC.